This T cell receptor (beta chain) is from a study of identical twins. Germline CDR1 SGDLS, CDR2 YYNGEE. The CDR3 contains 12 residues. Trimming took 4 bases from V and 11 from J, leaving 15 bases between them. TCRdb used MiXCR to reprocess the 5' RACE reads, holding one entry per CDR3 protein. This table holds over 200,000 distinct CDR3 sequences, 6.5% found once. This clonotype was counted ten times or more. The sample was also reused in another study, on T cells expressing NK-cell markers.

The receptor was derived from a woman under 30 in good health. V is TRBV9 and J is TRBJ1-1; no definite D call. Sequenced input: CD8+ T cells sorted from blood. CDR3 sequence reads: CASSPSAGGAFF. CDR3 in DNA: TGTGCCAGCAGCCCGAGCGCCGGTGGGGCTTTCTTT.